A single sample is the source of the 4 T cell receptor beta chains below, sequenced in a study of PD-1 blockade in classical Hodgkin lymphoma. Using immunoSEQ multiplex PCR, the repertoire was profiled, and TCRdb retains in-frame clones only, with some absent. The sample lists several thousand clones; 81% were seen once. Time point given: newly diagnosed, previously untreated cHL patient sample. It was by magnetic negative selection that CD8+ T cells were isolated from thawed PBMCs. Sequences were obtained from CD8+ T cells from blood. These receptors were collected from a human donor with classical Hodgkin lymphoma.

The rearrangement links TRBV29-1 to TRBJ2-6; unclear D gene. Trimming pared 4 bases from V and 1 base from J, leaving 5 bases between. Germline lookup yields CDR1 SQVTM and CDR2 ANQGSEA. The CDR3 spans 13 residues. DNA for the CDR3: TGCAGCGTTGCATTTTCTGGGGCCAACGTCCTGACTTTC. Translated: CSVAFSGANVLTF.

This sequence joins TRBV11-2 and TRBJ2-2, with 8 bases identical to TRBD1. Germline lookup yields CDR1 SGHAT and CDR2 FQNNGV. V lost 0 bases, J lost 3 bases, and 0 bases stayed unmatched. The CDR3 is 15 amino acids. CDR3: CASSLEDRDTGELFF. CDR3 sequence (DNA): TGTGCCAGCAGCTTAGAGGACAGGGACACCGGGGAGCTGTTTTTT.

Sample share makes this clone large (0.1 to 1%). The chain uses TRBV27 and TRBJ1-5, with a possible D match to TRBD1 (6 bases). This CDR3 spans 16 amino acids. Per germline, CDR1 MNHEY and CDR2 SMNVEV (reference sequence). The V gene lost 4 bases and the J gene lost 1 base, with 14 bases spanning the gap. The CDR3 region has the DNA TGTGCCAGCAGTTCAAACAGGGTTTCCAGCAATCAGCCCCAGCATTTT. Its translation: CASSSNRVSSNQPQHF.

J is TRBJ2-3 and V is TRBV2; 7 bases are shared with TRBD2. Trimming removed 6 bases from V and 2 bases from J; junction bases left unmatched: 5. CDR3 length: 14 amino acids. CDR1 is SNHLY, CDR2 FYNNEI, per germline. CDR3 sequence reads: CASSYLAVTDTQYF. In DNA form, the CDR3 reads TGTGCCAGCAGCTACCTAGCGGTCACAGATACGCAGTATTTT.